Shown below are 14 T cell receptor beta chains from a single sample sequenced in a study of cytomegalovirus exposure and HLA in healthy donors. The primer mix had 60 Vbeta and 13 Jbeta primers. Sequencing used immunoSEQ multiplex PCR; TCRdb keeps in-frame clones, though not all of them. The data show about 130,000 clones, about 66% seen once. Sequencing input: PBMCs. Receptors were obtained from a human donor in good health.

The rearrangement uses TRBV5-4 and TRBJ2-2, with 7 bases fitting TRBD2. This CDR3 has 16 amino acids. Germline trimming cut 4 bases from V and 3 bases from J; bases unmatched to any gene: 9. Per the germline V gene, CDR1 is SGHNT and CDR2 is YYREEE (reference sequence). CDR3 DNA: TGTGCCAGCAGCCCGGCCGGGGGGAGGTACACCGGGGAGCTGTTTTTT. It yields the protein CASSPAGGRYTGELFF.

This sequence joins TRBV5-1 and TRBJ2-5; 7 bases agree with TRBD2. V shed 0 bases, J shed 4 bases, and the junction held 6 bases outside the gene matches. The CDR3 length is 15 residues. CDR1 is SGHRS and CDR2 is YFSETQ in the germline V gene. CDR3 loop: CASSLGLALGETQYF. Here the CDR3 DNA reads TGCGCCAGCAGCTTGGGACTAGCTCTTGGAGAGACCCAGTACTTC.

This clone was counted a single time. The gene calls are TRBV28 and TRBJ2-5; TRBD2 agrees at 13 bases. There are 18 residues in the CDR3. Germline V gives CDR1 MDHEN, CDR2 SYDVKM. The ends lost 10 bases at V and 2 bases at J; junction bases unmatched: 16. For the CDR3, the DNA is TGTGCCACCCTACTCGGACTAGCGGGAGTTGGGGGGCAAGAGACCCAGTACTTC. Amino acids: CATLLGLAGVGGQETQYF.

The V gene is TRBV29-1, the J gene TRBJ2-1; TRBD1 is a possible D gene (5 bases). This CDR3 contains 16 residues. Germline V CDR1 and CDR2: SQVTM, ANQGSEA. The germline V and J ends were trimmed by 5 bases and 7 bases, with 24 bases remaining between them. The CDR3 loop reads CSVPPSDRKLKNEQFF. The CDR3, as DNA: TGCAGCGTTCCTCCCTCCGACAGAAAACTTAAGAATGAGCAGTTCTTC.

The chain uses TRBV2 and TRBJ2-1; 9 positions match TRBD1. The CDR3 sequence is 14 residues long. With V trimmed by 5 bases and J by 10 bases, 9 bases remained unmatched. Germline CDR1 is SNHLY and CDR2 is FYNNEI. This chain's CDR3 is CASSIDRGGAEQFF. CDR3 sequence (DNA): TGTGCCAGCAGTATTGACAGGGGGGGTGCGGAGCAGTTCTTC.

CDR3 sequence reads: CAGTRGTSYNEQFF. The CDR3 nucleotides are TGTGCCGGCACGAGAGGAACTTCCTACAATGAGCAGTTCTTC. The chain combines TRBV18 with TRBJ2-1; D is uncertain. Trimming stripped 11 bases from V and 1 base from J, with 15 bases between. Germline CDR1 reads KGHSH; CDR2 reads LQKENI. CDR3 length: 14 amino acids.

This clone was detected only once. The chain uses TRBV7-8 and TRBJ2-7; the match to TRBD2 covers 8 bases. Germline assignment: CDR1 SGHVS and CDR2 FQNEAQ. Trimming removed 5 bases from V and 6 bases from J; junction bases left unmatched: 6. The CDR3 spans 13 residues. CDR3 in amino acids: CASSAGTRVEQYF. The CDR3 nucleotides are TGTGCCAGCAGCGCCGGGACTAGAGTCGAGCAGTACTTC.

The chain carries TRBV9 and TRBJ2-2; maybe TRBD2 (5 bases). The CDR3 length is 16 residues. V was pared by 6 bases and J by 0 bases, with 15 bases between. The germline V gene encodes CDR1 SGDLS and CDR2 YYNGEE. CDR3: CASTLHSGANTGELFF. CDR3 coding DNA: TGTGCCAGCACCCTTCACAGCGGCGCGAACACCGGGGAGCTGTTTTTT.

CDR3 sequence: CASSLDPERNEQFF. For the CDR3, the DNA is TGTGCCAGCAGCTTAGATCCGGAGCGTAATGAGCAGTTCTTC. V gene TRBV11-3 combines with J gene TRBJ2-1; unclear D gene. This CDR3 contains 14 residues. Per the germline V gene, CDR1 is SGHNT and CDR2 is YENEEA. Trimming stripped 0 bases from V and 7 bases from J, with 10 bases between. Variable domain in full (rest from reference TRBV11-3 and TRBJ2-1): EAGVVQSPRYKIIEKKQPVAFWCNPISGHNTLYWYLQNLGQGPELLIRYENEEAVDDSQLPKDRFSAERLKGVDSTLKIQPAELGDSAVYLCASSLDPERNEQFFGPGTRLTVL.

The genes are TRBV18 and TRBJ1-2, with 9 nucleotides matching TRBD1. The junction had 2 bases not matched to a gene; V was cut back by 3 bases and J by 3 bases. Germline assignment: CDR1 KGHSH and CDR2 LQKENI. CDR3 size: 14 residues. Here the CDR3 DNA reads TGTGCCAGCTCACCGGACAGGGGCGACTATGGCTACACCTTC. Encoded protein: CASSPDRGDYGYTF.

In this sample, this clone turned up once. The J gene is TRBJ2-1, the V gene TRBV6-5; 9 bases map to TRBD1. CDR1 is MNHEY, CDR2 SVGAGI, per germline. Unmatched junction bases numbered 8, after V lost 11 bases and J lost 3 bases. There are 14 residues in the CDR3. CDR3 protein: CAAGPDRGYNEQFF. The CDR3 coding sequence is TGTGCCGCGGGGCCGGACAGGGGCTACAATGAGCAGTTCTTC.

The chain recombines TRBV6-5 with TRBJ1-5; possibly TRBD1 for D (6 bases). Trimming pared 7 bases from V and 4 bases from J, leaving 11 bases between. The germline V gene has CDR1 MNHEY and CDR2 SVGAGI. This CDR3 comprises 13 residues. In DNA form, the CDR3 reads TGTGCCAGCACCCTACAGGGAAATCAGCCCCAGCATTTT. It translates to CASTLQGNQPQHF.

The chain links TRBV5-1 to TRBJ2-7; maybe TRBD2 (6 bases). The CDR3 runs to 14 residues. Trimming pared 1 base from V and 6 bases from J, leaving 14 bases between. Germline V gives CDR1 SGHRS, CDR2 YFSETQ. The CDR3 DNA reads as TGCGCCAGCAGCTTGTCCGGGGGTACCGGCGAGCAGTACTTC. Its translation is CASSLSGGTGEQYF.

The chain uses TRBV19 and TRBJ2-1; 7 bases line up with TRBD1. V shed 6 bases and J 9 bases; nucleotides not matched to a gene: 8. CDR3 length equals 13 residues. The germline V gene encodes CDR1 LNHDA and CDR2 SQIVND (reference sequence). The CDR3 loop reads CASSFTGVGEQFF. CDR3 DNA sequence: TGTGCCAGTAGCTTTACAGGGGTAGGTGAGCAGTTCTTC.